Sequencing of this TCR beta chain was carried out in a study of Ad26.COV2.S vaccination and SARS-CoV-2 variants. Study-level findings and limits: Placebo recipients and vaccine recipients were similar in non-spike TCR breadth.

The CDR3 is 16 amino acids. As for this clone: Its antigen is not known.

Treatment: some 20 received Ad26.COV2.S at low or high dose, single or two shots; 5 received placebo; per-sample allocation not given. Day 63 following the first vaccine or placebo injection was when the samples were taken. Boston hosted the donor, who was an adult aged 18-55 years. Ad26.COV2.S expressed prefusion-stabilized spike from the original Wuhan strain. Libraries were prepared by immunoSEQ multiplex PCR; TCRdb keeps only in-frame clonotypes and omits some of them. The sample consists of roughly 320,000 clones, approximately 86% of them appearing once. The clonotype originates from a person aged 18 to 65 who received the Ad26.COV2.S COVID-19 vaccine or a placebo. The gene calls are TRBV1 and TRBJ1-5; the DNA was not compared with TRBD1, the D call given in the table. TRBV1 is deemed a pseudogene. The sequencing used peripheral blood, collected in a trial of Ad26.COV2.S vaccine versus placebo. CDR3 sequence (DNA): TGCACCAGCAGCCAAGAGGCAGGGGACAGCAATCAGCCCCAGCATTTT. It translates to CTSSQEAGDSNQPQHF.